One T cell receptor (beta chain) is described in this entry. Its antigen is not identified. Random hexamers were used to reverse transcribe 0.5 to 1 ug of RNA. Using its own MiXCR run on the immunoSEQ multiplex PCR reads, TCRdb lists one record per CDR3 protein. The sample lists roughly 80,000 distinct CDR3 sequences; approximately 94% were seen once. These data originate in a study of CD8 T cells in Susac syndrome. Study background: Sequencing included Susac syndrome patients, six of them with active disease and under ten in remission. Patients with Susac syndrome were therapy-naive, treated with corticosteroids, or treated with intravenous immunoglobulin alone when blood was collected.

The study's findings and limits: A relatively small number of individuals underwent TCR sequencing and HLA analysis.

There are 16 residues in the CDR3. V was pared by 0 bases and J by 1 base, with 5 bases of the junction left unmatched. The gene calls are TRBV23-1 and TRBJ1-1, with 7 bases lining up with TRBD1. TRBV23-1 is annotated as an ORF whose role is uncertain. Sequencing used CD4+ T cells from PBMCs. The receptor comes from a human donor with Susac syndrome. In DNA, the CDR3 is TGCGCCAGCAGTCAATCCCTAAGGGGGCCGAACACTGAAGCTTTCTTT. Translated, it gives CASSQSLRGPNTEAFF.